The clone carrying this TCR beta chain showed up many times. Its target is not known. Losses at the gene ends were 4 bases for V and 1 base for J; bases not matched to a gene: 3. CDR3 length equals 14 residues. MiXCR was run by TCRdb on the 5' RACE reads, yielding one entry per CDR3 protein. The sample yields about 720,000 distinct CDR3 sequences, more than 6.5% seen once. The sample is drawn from a study of identical twins. Points from the study as a whole: Surplus twin overlap in beta out-of-frame sequences was less pronounced.

This sample was shared with a second study, whose subject was yellow fever vaccine responses in identical twins.

This TCR was sampled from a woman aged 18-29 years in good health. The sample consisted of PBMCs. The rearrangement uses TRBV12-3 or TRBV12-4 and TRBJ2-5; 7 nucleotides line up with TRBD1. This CDR3 reads CASSSGQSQETQYF. DNA of the CDR3: TGTGCCAGCAGTTCGGGACAGTCCCAAGAGACCCAGTACTTC.